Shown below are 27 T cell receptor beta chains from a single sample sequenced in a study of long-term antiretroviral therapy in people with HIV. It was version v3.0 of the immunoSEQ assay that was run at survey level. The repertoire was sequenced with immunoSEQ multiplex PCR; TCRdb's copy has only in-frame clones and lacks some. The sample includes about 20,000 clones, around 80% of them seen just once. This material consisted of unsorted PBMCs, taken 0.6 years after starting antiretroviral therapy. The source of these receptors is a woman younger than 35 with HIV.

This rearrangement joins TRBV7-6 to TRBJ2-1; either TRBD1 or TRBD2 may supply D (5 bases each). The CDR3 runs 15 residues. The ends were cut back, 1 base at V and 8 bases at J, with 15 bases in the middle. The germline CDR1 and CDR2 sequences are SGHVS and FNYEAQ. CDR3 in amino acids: CASSLGLGQDYEQFF. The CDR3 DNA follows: TGTGCCAGCAGCTTAGGGCTGGGGCAGGACTATGAGCAGTTCTTC. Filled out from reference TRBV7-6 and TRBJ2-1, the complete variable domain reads GAGVSQSPRYKVTKRGQDVALRCDPISGHVSLYWYRQALGQGPEFLTYFNYEAQQDKSGLPNDRFSAERPEGSISTLTIQRTEQRDSAMYRCASSLGLGQDYEQFFGPGTRLTVL.

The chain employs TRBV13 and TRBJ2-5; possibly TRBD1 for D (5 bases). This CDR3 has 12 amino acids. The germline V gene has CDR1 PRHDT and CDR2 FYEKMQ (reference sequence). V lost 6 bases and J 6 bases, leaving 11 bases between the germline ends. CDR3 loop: CASSAGIKTQYF. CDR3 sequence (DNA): TGTGCCAGCAGTGCAGGGATAAAGACCCAGTACTTC.

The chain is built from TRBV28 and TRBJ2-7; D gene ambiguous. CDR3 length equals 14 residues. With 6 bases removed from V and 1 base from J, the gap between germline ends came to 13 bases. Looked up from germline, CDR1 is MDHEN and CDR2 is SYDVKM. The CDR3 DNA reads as TGTGCCAGCAGCACAAGTAGGGCTTCCTACGAGCAGTACTTC. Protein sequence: CASSTSRASYEQYF.

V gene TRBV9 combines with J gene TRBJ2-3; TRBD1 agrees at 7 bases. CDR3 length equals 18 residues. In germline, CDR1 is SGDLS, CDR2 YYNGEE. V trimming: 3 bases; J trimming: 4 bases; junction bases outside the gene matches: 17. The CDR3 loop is CASSAPTGNRGIADTQYF. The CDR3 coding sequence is TGTGCCAGCAGCGCCCCCACGGGAAACAGGGGTATAGCAGATACGCAGTATTTT.

As DNA, the CDR3 is TGCAGCGTTGAGGGGGGATACGAGCAGTACTTC. This encodes CSVEGGYEQYF. The chain is built from TRBV29-1 and TRBJ2-7; D is possibly TRBD2 (6 bases). Germline V lookup: CDR1 SQVTM, CDR2 ANQGSEA. CDR3 length: 11 residues. Trimming shortened V by 3 bases and J by 4 bases, and 7 bases separated the two germline ends.

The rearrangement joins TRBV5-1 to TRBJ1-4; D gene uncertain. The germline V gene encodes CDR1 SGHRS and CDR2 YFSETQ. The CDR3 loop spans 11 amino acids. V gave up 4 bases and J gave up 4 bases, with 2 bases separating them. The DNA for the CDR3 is TGCGCCAGCAGCCTTAATGAAAAACTGTTTTTT. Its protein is CASSLNEKLFF.

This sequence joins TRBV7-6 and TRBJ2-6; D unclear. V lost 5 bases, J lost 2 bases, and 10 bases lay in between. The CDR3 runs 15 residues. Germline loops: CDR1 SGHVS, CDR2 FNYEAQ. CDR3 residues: CASSPVHTGANVLTF. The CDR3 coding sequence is TGTGCCAGCAGCCCTGTCCACACTGGGGCCAACGTCCTGACTTTC.

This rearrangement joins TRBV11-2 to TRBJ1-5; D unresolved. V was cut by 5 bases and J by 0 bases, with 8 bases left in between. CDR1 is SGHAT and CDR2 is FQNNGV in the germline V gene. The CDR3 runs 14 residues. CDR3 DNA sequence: TGTGCCAGCAGCCGCGGTAGTAGCAATCAGCCCCAGCATTTT. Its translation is CASSRGSSNQPQHF.

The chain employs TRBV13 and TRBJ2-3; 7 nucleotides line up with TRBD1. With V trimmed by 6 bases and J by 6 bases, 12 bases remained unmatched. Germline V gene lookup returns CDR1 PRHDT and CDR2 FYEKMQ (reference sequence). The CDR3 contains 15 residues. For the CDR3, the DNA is TGTGCCAGCAGTTCGACCGGGACAGAAGTGGATACGCAGTATTTT. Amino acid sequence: CASSSTGTEVDTQYF.

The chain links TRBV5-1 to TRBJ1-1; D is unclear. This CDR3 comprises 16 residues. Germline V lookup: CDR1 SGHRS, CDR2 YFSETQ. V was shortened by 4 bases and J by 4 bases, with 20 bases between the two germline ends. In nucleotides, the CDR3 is TGCGCCAGCAGCATCACTTGGACCGCCCCACGCACTGAAGCTTTCTTT. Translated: CASSITWTAPRTEAFF. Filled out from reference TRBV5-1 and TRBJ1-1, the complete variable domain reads KAGVTQTPRYLIKTRGQQVTLSCSPISGHRSVSWYQQTPGQGLQFLFEYFSETQRNKGNFPGRFSGRQFSNSRSEMNVSTLELGDSALYLCASSITWTAPRTEAFFGQGTRLTVV.

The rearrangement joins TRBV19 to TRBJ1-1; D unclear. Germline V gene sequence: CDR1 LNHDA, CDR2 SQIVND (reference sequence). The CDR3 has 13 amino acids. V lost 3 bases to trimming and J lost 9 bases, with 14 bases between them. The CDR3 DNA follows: TGTGCCAGTAGTATTATCTCCGGGAGTAAAGCTTTCTTT. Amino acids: CASSIISGSKAFF.

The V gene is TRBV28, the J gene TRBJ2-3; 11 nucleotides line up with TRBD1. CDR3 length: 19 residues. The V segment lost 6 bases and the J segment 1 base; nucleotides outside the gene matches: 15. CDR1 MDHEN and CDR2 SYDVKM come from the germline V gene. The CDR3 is CASSSQDRGRRLGTDTQYF. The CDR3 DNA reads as TGTGCCAGCAGCTCCCAGGACAGGGGGCGCAGATTAGGCACAGATACGCAGTATTTT.

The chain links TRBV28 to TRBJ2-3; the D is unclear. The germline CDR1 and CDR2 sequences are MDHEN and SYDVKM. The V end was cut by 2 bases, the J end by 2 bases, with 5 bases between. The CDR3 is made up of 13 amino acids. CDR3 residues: CASSLPLTDTQYF. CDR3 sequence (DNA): TGTGCCAGCAGTTTACCTCTCACAGATACGCAGTATTTT.

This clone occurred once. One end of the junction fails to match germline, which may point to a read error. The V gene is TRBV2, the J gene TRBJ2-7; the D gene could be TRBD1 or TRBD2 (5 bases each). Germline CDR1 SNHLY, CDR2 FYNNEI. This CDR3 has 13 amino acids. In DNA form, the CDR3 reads TGTGCCAGCAGTGAAGCCCCACCGGGACCGGCACGCTTC. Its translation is CASSEAPPGPARF.

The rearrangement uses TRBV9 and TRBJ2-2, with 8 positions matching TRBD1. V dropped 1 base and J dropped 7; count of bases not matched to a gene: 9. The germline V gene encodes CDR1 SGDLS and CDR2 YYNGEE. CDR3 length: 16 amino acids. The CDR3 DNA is TGTGCCAGCAGCGTAAGTTCCCAGGGGGCTGGCGGGGAGCTGTTTTTT. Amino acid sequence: CASSVSSQGAGGELFF.

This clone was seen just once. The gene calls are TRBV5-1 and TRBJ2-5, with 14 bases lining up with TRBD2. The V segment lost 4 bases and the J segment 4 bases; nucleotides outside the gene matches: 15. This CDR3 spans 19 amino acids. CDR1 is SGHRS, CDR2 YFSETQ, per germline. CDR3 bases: TGCGCCAGCAGCCTCGGGACTAGCGGGGGTTCTTGGAGCCCAGAGACCCAGTACTTC. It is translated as CASSLGTSGGSWSPETQYF.

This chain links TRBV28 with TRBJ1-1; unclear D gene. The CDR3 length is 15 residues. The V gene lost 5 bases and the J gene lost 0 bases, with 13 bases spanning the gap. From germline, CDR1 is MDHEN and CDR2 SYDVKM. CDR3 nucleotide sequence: TGTGCCAGCAGTGCTTGGACCATCCTGAACACTGAAGCTTTCTTT. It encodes CASSAWTILNTEAFF.

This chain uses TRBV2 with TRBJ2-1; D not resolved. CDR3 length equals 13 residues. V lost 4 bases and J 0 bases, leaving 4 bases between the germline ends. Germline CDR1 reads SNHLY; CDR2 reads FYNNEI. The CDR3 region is CASSAYSYNEQFF. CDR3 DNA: TGTGCCAGCAGTGCGTACTCCTACAATGAGCAGTTCTTC.

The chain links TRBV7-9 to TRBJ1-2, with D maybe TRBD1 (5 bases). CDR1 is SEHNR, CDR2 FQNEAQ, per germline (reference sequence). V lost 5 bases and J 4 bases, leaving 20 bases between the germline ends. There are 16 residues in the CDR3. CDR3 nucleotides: TGTGCCAGCAGCCGGGACTCCGGCGAGGCAGGCTATGGCTACACCTTC. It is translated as CASSRDSGEAGYGYTF.

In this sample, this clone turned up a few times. The CDR3 is CASRPQDNPNYGYTF. DNA of the CDR3: TGTGCCAGCAGGCCGCAGGACAATCCTAACTATGGCTACACCTTC. This chain links TRBV7-6 with TRBJ1-2; perhaps TRBD1 as D (5 bases). V lost 6 bases to trimming and J lost 0 bases, with 14 bases between them. CDR1 SGHVS and CDR2 FNYEAQ come from the germline V gene. The CDR3 extends over 15 amino acids.

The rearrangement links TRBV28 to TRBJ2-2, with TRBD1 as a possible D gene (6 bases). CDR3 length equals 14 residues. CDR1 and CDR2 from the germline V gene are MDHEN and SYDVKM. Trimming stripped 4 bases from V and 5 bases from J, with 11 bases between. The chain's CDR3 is CASSYHRVTGELFF. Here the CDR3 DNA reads TGTGCCAGCAGTTACCACAGGGTTACCGGGGAGCTGTTTTTT.

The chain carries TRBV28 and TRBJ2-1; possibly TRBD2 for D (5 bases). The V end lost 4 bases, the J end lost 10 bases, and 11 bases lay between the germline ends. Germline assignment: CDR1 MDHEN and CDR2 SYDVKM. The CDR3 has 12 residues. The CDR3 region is CASSSTSDEQFF. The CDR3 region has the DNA TGTGCCAGCAGTTCCACTAGTGACGAGCAGTTCTTC.

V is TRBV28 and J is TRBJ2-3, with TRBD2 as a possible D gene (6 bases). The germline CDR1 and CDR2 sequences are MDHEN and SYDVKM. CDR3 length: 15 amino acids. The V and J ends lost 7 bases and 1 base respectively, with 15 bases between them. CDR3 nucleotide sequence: TGTGCCAGCACTCTGGGGCGGAGGGGCACAGATACGCAGTATTTT. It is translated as CASTLGRRGTDTQYF.

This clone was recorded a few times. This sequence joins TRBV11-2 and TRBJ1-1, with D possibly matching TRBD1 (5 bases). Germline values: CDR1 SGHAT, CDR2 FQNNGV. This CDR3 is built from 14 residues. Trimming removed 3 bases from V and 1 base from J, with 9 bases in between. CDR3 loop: CASSFGTENTEAFF. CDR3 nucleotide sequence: TGTGCCAGCAGCTTCGGGACCGAGAACACTGAAGCTTTCTTT.

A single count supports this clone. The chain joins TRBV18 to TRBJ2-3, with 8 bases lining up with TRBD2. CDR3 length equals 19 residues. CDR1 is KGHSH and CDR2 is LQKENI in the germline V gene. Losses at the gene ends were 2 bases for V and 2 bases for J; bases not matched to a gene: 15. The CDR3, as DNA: TGTGCCAGCTCACCATTTACTGAAGGGAGCGGGAGAGTCACAGATACGCAGTATTTT. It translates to CASSPFTEGSGRVTDTQYF.

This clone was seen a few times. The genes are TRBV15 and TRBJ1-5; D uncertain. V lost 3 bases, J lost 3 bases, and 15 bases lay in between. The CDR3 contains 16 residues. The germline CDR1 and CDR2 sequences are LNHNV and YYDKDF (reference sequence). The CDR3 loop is CATSSEYGLNNQPQHF. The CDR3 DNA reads TGTGCCACCAGCAGCGAATACGGACTGAACAATCAGCCCCAGCATTTT.

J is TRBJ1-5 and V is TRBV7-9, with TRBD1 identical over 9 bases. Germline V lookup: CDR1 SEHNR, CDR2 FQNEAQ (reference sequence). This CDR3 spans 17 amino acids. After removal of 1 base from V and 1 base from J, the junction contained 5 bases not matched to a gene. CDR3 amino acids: CASSLEQGAISNQPQHF. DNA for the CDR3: TGTGCCAGCAGCTTAGAACAGGGGGCGATCAGCAATCAGCCCCAGCATTTT. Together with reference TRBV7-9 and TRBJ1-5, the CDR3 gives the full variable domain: DTGVSQNPRHKITKRGQNVTFRCDPISEHNRLYWYRQTLGQGPEFLTYFQNEAQLEKSRLLSDRFSAERPKGSFSTLEIQRTEQGDSAMYLCASSLEQGAISNQPQHFGDGTRLSIL.